The present T cell receptor (beta chain) was sequenced within a study of T cells after yellow fever vaccination. On the study more broadly: Each low-cell-number fraction was prepared by means of SMART-Seq v4 Ultra Low Input.

This clonotype was counted between two and nine times. Its antigen remains unidentified. Study outcomes and limitations: Overall, a small share of clonotypes was seen in both CD4 and CD8 compartments. A weaker secondary response peaked on day 5, the primary on day 15.

Production of TCR cDNA was by 5'RACE template switching, which also added a universal primer site and UMIs. TCRdb re-called the 5' RACE reads with MiXCR, one entry per CDR3 protein. The table lists about 360,000 distinct CDR3 sequences, 6.2% of them singletons. The CDR3 spans 14 residues. The TCR was taken from a man aged 25-45 years who received the YFV17D yellow fever vaccine. Material: PBMCs, obtained 5 days after the yellow fever booster vaccination. The rearrangement uses TRBV21-1 and TRBJ1-5. TRBV21-1 is designated a pseudogene. CDR3 bases: TGTGCCAGCAGCAAAGAAGTGATGGGTAAGCCCCAGCATTTT. Amino acids: CASSKEVMGKPQHF.